This record looks at one TCR beta chain sequence and its context. Its antigen is as yet unknown. Only in-frame clones appear in the TCRdb table, and some are missing; sequencing was by immunoSEQ multiplex PCR. The top ten hold over 10% of the sample, which has 190,000 or so clones, about two thirds seen once. Per germline, CDR1 MNHEY and CDR2 SMNVEV (reference sequence). Deletions cut 2 bases from V and 5 bases from J, with 12 bases between. This CDR3 region has 14 residues. This sample was taken from a study of cytotoxic CD8 clonotypes in ibrutinib-treated CLL. As for the study in general: Among the patients, 10 to 11 presented as relapsed/refractory and 15 as treatment-naive; about 17 showed unmutated IGHV. After median around 68 months, approximately 15 stayed in remission, around twelve progressed; responses roughly 25 partial, 2 complete. Broader study findings: Clonality went up at the time of ibrutinib response, stayed stable in sustained remission, and later dropped back toward its baseline level at progression.

This sequence was found in a human donor with chronic lymphocytic leukemia. The chain has TRBV27 and TRBJ2-5; unclear D gene. Sequenced material: PBMCs, taken after 24 months of ibrutinib treatment. This CDR3 is CASSLMPGSETQYF. Written as DNA, the CDR3 is TGTGCCAGCAGTTTAATGCCGGGTTCGGAGACCCAGTACTTC.